The present TCR beta chain was sequenced within a study of T cell clonality in common variable immunodeficiency. There are many counts of this clone. The read falls 3 residues short of the CDR3 end, and the missing part is taken from the germline J gene. Trimming removed 3 bases from V and 3 bases from J, with 12 bases in between. The CDR3 contains 15 residues. Germline values: CDR1 ENHRY, CDR2 SYGVKD. Clones were sequenced by immunoSEQ multiplex PCR, and TCRdb holds only the in-frame ones, with some missing. This sample includes approximately 50,000 clones with no singletons; its ten biggest clones take up around 0.8%.

The TCR comes from a person aged 18 to 70 in good health. The gene calls are TRBV10-3 and TRBJ1-5, with D perhaps matching TRBD1 (5 bases). Sequenced input: peripheral blood mononuclear cells. CDR3 residues: CAISDPGQFNQPQHF. CDR3 DNA (partial): TGTGCCATCAGTGACCCTGGACAATTCAATCAGCCC.